A selection of T cell receptor beta chains follows, all from one sample in a study of OX40 agonist ivuxolimab in advanced cancers. Assay used: immunoSEQ multiplex PCR; TCRdb lists only in-frame clones, some missing. The repertoire holds 45,000 to 60,000 clones, with about 90% as singletons. Here the sequenced sample was CD4+ or CD8+ T cells sorted from blood, taken in a trial of the OX40 agonist ivuxolimab. Source of these receptors: an adult with an advanced solid tumor such as melanoma, head and neck, liver or kidney cancer. Each CDR3 is given with its conserved first and last residue. Not every row has a clone size; where given, it reads once, few, many or a size class.

v_gene	abundance	j_gene	CDR3aa
TRBV11-2	-	TRBJ1-1	CASSLANTEAFF
TRBV7-7	-	TRBJ2-5	CASSTGRSSQETQYF
TRBV28	-	TRBJ1-5	CASSGSGAYNQPQHF
TRBV7-9	-	TRBJ2-7	CASSGGLAGRYEQYF
TRBV7-8	-	TRBJ2-3	CASSHKRAATDTQYF
TRBV19	-	TRBJ2-5	CASSISHAGVQETQYF
TRBV4-2	-	TRBJ2-6	CASSQYRGTGTGANVLTF
TRBV11-2	-	TRBJ2-7	CASSPGQTPEQYF
TRBV14	once	TRBJ1-1	CASSQRLGGEAFF
TRBV5-4	-	TRBJ1-1	CASSLAGQGVRTEAFF
TRBV7-9	-	TRBJ1-4	CASSLGLRGLNEKLFF
TRBV19	-	TRBJ2-7	CASSNSGGAREQYF
TRBV7-9	-	TRBJ2-2	CASSLSVSGELFF